These 5 T cell receptor beta chains were all obtained from the same sample, sequenced in a study of spatial heterogeneity in lung cancer. TCRdb redid the calling of the 5' RACE reads with MiXCR, one entry per CDR3 protein. The data hold tens of thousands of distinct CDR3 sequences, with around 7% observed a single time. Time point here: sample taken at primary tumor resection. Whole RNA obtained from tumor, nontumor lung or frozen PBMC underwent sequencing without sorting. This material consisted of PBMCs, taken at surgery. The receptors here all came from a female donor with early-stage non-small cell lung cancer.

The chain recombines TRBV6-2 or TRBV6-3 with TRBJ2-7; possible D gene TRBD2, 5 bases. CDR1 and CDR2 from the germline V gene are MNHEY and SVGEGT. This CDR3 is 14 amino acids long. V lost 0 bases to trimming and J lost 9 bases, with 15 bases between them. For the CDR3, the DNA is TGTGCCAGCAGTTACTCCACCGGCCAGGCGGGGCAGTACTTC. The encoded protein is CASSYSTGQAGQYF.

This clonotype has at least ten counts. The chain carries TRBV20-1 and TRBJ2-1; a weak D match, TRBD2 (6 bases). Germline CDR1 is DFQATT and CDR2 is SNEGSKA (reference sequence). The V and J ends lost 3 bases and 4 bases respectively, with 7 bases between them. CDR3 length: 12 residues. CDR3 nucleotides: TGCAGTGCTAGGGGGGGATACAATGAGCAGTTCTTC. Its translation: CSARGGYNEQFF.

This clonotype was counted at least ten times. The J gene is TRBJ1-1, the V gene TRBV7-8; unclear D gene. This CDR3 is 14 amino acids long. The ends were cut back, 2 bases at V and 1 base at J, with 8 bases in the middle. From germline, CDR1 is SGHVS and CDR2 FQNEAQ. The CDR3 region has the DNA TGTGCCAGCAGCTTACAGTCCCCGAACACTGAAGCTTTCTTT. Translation: CASSLQSPNTEAFF.

This clonotype was found a few times. This chain connects TRBV10-3 to TRBJ2-7, with a possible D match to TRBD2 (6 bases). The V end was cut by 6 bases, the J end by 0 bases, with 6 bases between. In germline, CDR1 is ENHRY, CDR2 SYGVKD. The CDR3 runs to 12 residues. CDR3 sequence (DNA): TGTGCCATCAGGGGGGGCTCCTACGAGCAGTACTTC. Protein: CAIRGGSYEQYF.

This clonotype turned up a few times. The rearrangement links TRBV14 to TRBJ2-1; 8 bases match TRBD1. V gave up 3 bases and J gave up 6 bases; unmatched junction bases: 7. The CDR3 has 15 amino acids. Germline V gives CDR1 SGHDN, CDR2 FVKESK. CDR3: CASSHLTGAINEQFF. CDR3 nucleotides: TGTGCCAGCAGCCACTTGACAGGGGCCATCAATGAGCAGTTCTTC.